Reported below is one T cell receptor (beta chain). The data derive from a study of blood T cell repertoires in COVID-19. The wider study: T cells, B-cell-depleted T cells, or PBMCs supplied cDNA or gDNA.

Original analysis: The authors estimated nucleated cell counts from reference gene primer amplification. TCRdb's table, derived via immunoSEQ multiplex PCR, lists solely in-frame clones and lacks some. V and J calls plus clone size are reproduced from that table; the DNA served to infer D and trimming. The data hold tens of thousands of clones, with under 85% observed a single time. The clonotype comes from a man aged 45-65 years with COVID-19, enrolled during active disease. Sequencing input: peripheral blood.

The CDR3: CASSRGGEAFF. The DNA of the CDR3 is TGTGCCAGCAGCCGCGGGGGGGAAGCTTTCTTT. This rearrangement joins TRBV9 to TRBJ1-1, with D possibly TRBD1 on 5 matching bases. Germline CDR1 is SGDLS and CDR2 is YYNGEE. Trimming removed 4 bases at V and 8 bases at J, with 9 bases between. The CDR3 is 11 amino acids.